This T cell receptor delta chain was sequenced for a study of Vδ1+ human thymocytes. Study observations and caveats: Thymic delta-chain repertoires held roughly 19% Vdelta2 sequences and few Vdelta3, despite high sort purity. Thymic TRG and TRD repertoires appeared highly polyclonal.

The sorted cells were CD3+ Vdelta1+ Vdelta2- thymocytes from alphabeta-depleted thymus. As regards this clone: Its antigen remains unknown.

Sequences come from RNA converted to cDNA by reverse transcription. The CDR3 regions were amplified by multiplex PCR from V-gene primers to a constant-region primer. TCRdb re-called the multiplex PCR reads through CATT. This table holds around 26,000 delta-chain clones, about 29% found once. The CDR3 sequence is 22 residues long. The V and J ends lost 3 bases and 7 bases, in that order; junction bases with no gene match: 28. CDR1 TSWWSYY and CDR2 QGS come from the germline V gene. Sequences were obtained from Vdelta1+ gamma-delta thymocytes from the thymus. As to subset: FACS-sorted CD3+ TCRalphabeta- TCRVdelta1+ TCRVdelta2- thymocytes. The rearrangement links TRDV1 to TRDJ1, with TRDD3 matching over 11 bases. The TCR sequence derives from a boy younger than two who had congenital heart surgery. The CDR3 DNA reads TGTGCTCTTGGGGAGCCTTCCTACGATTCGGGTACTGGGGGATATGGTTGCGGTAAACTCATCTTT. This codes for CALGEPSYDSGTGGYGCGKLIF.